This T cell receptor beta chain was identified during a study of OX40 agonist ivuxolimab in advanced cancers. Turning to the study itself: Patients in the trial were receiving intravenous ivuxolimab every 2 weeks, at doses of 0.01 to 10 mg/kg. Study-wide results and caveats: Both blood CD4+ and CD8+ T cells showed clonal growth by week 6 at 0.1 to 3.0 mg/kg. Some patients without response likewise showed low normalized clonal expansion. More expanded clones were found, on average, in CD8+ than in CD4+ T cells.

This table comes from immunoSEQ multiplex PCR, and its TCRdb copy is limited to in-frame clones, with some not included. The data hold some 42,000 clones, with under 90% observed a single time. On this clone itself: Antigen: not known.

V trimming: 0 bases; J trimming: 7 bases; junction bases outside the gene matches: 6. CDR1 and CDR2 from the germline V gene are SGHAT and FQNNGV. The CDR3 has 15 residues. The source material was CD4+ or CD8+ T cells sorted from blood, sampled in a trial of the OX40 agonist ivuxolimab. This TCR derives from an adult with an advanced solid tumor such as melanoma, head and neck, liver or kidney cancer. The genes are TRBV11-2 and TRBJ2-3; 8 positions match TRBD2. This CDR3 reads CASSLEASGLNTQYF. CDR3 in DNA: TGTGCCAGCAGCTTAGAGGCTAGCGGGCTAAATACGCAGTATTTT.